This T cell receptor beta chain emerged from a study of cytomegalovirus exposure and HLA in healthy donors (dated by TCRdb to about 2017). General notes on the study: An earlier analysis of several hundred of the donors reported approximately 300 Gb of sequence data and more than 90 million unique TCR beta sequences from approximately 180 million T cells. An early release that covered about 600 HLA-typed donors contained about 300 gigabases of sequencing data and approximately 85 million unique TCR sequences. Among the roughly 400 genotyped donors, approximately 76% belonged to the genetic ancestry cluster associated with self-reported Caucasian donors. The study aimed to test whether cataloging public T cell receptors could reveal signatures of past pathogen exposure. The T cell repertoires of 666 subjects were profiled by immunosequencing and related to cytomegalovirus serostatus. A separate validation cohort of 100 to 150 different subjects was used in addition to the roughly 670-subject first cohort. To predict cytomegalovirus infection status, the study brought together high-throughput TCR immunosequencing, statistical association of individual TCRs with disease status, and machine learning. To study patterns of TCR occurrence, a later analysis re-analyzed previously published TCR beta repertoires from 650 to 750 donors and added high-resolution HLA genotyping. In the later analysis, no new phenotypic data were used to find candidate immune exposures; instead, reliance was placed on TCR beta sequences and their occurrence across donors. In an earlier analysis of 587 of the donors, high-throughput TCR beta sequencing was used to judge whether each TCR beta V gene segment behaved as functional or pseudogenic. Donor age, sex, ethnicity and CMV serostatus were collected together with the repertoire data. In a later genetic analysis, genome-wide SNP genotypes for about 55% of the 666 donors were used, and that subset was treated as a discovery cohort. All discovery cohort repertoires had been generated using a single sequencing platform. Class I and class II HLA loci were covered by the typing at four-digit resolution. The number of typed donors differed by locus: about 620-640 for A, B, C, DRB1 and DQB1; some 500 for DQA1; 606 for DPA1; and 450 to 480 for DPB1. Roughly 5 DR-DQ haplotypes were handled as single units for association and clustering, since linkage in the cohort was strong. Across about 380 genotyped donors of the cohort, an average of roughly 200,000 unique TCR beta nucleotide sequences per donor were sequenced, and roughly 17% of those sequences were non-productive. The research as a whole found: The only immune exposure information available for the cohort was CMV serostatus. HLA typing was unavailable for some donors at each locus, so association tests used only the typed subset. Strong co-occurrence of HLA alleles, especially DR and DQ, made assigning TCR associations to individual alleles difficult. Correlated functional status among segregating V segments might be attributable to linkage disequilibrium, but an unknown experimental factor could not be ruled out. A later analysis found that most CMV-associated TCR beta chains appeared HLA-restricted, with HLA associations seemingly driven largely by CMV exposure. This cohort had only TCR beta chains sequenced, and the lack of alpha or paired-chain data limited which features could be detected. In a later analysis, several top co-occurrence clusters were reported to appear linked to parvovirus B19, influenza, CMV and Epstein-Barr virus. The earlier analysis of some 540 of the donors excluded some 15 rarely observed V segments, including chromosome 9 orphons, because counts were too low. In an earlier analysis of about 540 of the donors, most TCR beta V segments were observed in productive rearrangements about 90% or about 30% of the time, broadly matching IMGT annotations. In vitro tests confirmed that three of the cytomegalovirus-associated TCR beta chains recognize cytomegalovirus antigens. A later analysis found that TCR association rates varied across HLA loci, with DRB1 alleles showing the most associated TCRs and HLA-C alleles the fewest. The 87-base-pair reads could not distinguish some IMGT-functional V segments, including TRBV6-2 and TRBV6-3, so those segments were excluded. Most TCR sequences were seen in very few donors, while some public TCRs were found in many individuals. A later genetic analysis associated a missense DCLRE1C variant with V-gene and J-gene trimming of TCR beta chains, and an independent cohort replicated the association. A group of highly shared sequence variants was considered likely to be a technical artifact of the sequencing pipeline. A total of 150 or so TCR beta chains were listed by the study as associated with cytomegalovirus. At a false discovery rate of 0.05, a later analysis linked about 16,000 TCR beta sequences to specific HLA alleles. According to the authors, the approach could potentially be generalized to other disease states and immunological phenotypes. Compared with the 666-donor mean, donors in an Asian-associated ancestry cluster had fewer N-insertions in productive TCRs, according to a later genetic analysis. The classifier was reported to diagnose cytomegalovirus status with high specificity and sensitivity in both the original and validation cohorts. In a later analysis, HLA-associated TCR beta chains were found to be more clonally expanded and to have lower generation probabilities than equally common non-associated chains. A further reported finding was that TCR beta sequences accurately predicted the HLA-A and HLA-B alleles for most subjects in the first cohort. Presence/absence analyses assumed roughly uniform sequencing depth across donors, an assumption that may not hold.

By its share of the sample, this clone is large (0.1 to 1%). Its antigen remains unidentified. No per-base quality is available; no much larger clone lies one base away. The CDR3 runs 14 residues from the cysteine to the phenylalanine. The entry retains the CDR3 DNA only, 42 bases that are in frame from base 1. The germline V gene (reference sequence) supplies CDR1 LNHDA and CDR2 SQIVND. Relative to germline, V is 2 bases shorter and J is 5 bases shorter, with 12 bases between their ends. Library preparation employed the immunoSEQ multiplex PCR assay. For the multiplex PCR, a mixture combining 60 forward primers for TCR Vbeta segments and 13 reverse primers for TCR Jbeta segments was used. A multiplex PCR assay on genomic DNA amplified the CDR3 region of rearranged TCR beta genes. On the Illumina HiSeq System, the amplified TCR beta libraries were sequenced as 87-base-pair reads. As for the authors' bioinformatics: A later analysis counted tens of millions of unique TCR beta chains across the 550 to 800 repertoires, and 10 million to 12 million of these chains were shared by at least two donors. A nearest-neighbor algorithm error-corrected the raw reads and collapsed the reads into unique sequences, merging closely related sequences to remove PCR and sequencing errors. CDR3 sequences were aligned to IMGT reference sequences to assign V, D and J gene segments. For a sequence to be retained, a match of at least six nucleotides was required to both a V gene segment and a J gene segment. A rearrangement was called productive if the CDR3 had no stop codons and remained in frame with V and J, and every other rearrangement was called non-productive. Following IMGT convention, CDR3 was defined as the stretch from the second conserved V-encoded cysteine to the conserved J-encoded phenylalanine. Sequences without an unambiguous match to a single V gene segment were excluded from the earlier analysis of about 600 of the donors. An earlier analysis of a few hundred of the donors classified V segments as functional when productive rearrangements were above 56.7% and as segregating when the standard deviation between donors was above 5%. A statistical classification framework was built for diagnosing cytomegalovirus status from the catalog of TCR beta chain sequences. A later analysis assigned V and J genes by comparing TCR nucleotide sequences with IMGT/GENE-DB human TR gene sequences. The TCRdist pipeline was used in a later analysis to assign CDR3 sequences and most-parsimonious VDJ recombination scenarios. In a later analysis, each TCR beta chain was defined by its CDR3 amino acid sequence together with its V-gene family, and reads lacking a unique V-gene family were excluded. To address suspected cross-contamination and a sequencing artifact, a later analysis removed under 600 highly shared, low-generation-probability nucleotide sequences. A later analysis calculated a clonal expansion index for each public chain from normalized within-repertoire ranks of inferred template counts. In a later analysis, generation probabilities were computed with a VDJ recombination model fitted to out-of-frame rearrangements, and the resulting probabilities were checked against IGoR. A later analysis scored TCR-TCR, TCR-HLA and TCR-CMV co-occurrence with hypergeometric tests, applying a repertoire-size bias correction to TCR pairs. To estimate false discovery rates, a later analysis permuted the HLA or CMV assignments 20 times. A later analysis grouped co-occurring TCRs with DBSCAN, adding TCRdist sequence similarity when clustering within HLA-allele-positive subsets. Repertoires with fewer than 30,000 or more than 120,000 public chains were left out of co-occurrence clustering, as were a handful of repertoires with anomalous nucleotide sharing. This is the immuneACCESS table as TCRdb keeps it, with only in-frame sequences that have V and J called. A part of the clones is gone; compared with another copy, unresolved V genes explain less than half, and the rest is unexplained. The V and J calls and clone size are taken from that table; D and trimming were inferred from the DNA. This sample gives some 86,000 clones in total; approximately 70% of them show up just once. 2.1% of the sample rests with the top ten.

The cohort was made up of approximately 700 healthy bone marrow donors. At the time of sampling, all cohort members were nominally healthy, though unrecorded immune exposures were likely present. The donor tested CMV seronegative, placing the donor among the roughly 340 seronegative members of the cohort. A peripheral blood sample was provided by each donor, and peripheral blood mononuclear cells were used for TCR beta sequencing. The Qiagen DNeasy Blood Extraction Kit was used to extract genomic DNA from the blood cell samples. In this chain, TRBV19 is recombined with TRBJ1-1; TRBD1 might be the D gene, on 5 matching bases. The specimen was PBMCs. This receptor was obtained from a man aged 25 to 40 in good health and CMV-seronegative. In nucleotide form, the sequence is TGTGCCAGTAGTATACCCGGGGGGATAACTGAAGCTTTCTTT. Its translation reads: CASSIPGGITEAFF.